Presented here are 23 T cell receptor beta chains from one specimen sequenced in a study of blood T cell repertoires in COVID-19. The repertoire was sequenced with immunoSEQ multiplex PCR; TCRdb's copy has only in-frame clones and lacks some. The profile shows 200,000 or so clones, around 77% of them singletons. The source material was peripheral blood. These receptor sequences come from a man aged 55 to 69 with active or convalescent COVID-19.

This clone was seen a single time. The chain employs TRBV5-1 and TRBJ2-6; D is ambiguous. The V gene lost 0 bases and the J gene lost 0 bases, with 10 bases spanning the gap. Germline lookup yields CDR1 SGHRS and CDR2 YFSETQ. The CDR3 covers 17 residues. DNA for the CDR3: TGCGCCAGCAGCTTGGTGCAGGCTAACTCTGGGGCCAACGTCCTGACTTTC. Its translation: CASSLVQANSGANVLTF. Supplemented by reference TRBV5-1 and TRBJ2-6, the full variable domain reads KAGVTQTPRYLIKTRGQQVTLSCSPISGHRSVSWYQQTPGQGLQFLFEYFSETQRNKGNFPGRFSGRQFSNSRSEMNVSTLELGDSALYLCASSLVQANSGANVLTFGAGSRLTVL.

The rearrangement uses TRBV28 and TRBJ2-7; D possibly corresponds to TRBD2 (5 bases). Looked up from germline, CDR1 is MDHEN and CDR2 is SYDVKM. This CDR3 spans 15 amino acids. The V end was cut by 5 bases, the J end by 5 bases, with 19 bases between. The CDR3 loop is CASSGDEGYRNEQYF. CDR3 in DNA: TGTGCCAGCAGTGGGGATGAGGGCTATAGAAACGAGCAGTACTTC.

J is TRBJ2-7 and V is TRBV7-9; TRBD2 matches 14 bases. The ends lost 10 bases at V and 6 bases at J; junction bases unmatched: 5. In germline, CDR1 is SEHNR, CDR2 FQNEAQ (reference sequence). The CDR3 extends over 13 amino acids. The CDR3 DNA reads TGTGCCACCTCGGGACTAGCGGGAGTCGAGCAGTACTTC. Amino acid sequence: CATSGLAGVEQYF.

The chain combines TRBV10-3 with TRBJ2-7; 9 bases fit TRBD1. With V trimmed by 2 bases and J by 5 bases, 4 bases remained unmatched. CDR3 length: 14 residues. Germline assignment: CDR1 ENHRY and CDR2 SYGVKD. The CDR3 loop is CAISEGTGFNEQYF. In DNA, the CDR3 is TGTGCCATCAGTGAGGGGACAGGGTTTAACGAGCAGTACTTC.

Many counts were recorded for this clone. The chain has TRBV13 and TRBJ1-1; 7 nucleotides align to TRBD1. The CDR3 runs to 15 residues. The germline gives CDR1 PRHDT, CDR2 FYEKMQ (reference sequence). J gave up 11 bases and V 5 bases, and 17 bases lay outside the gene matches. The CDR3 protein is CASSRVGQQLMGAFF. The CDR3 nucleotides read TGTGCCAGCAGCCGAGTGGGACAGCAGCTTATGGGGGCTTTCTTT.

The V call is TRBV25-1, the J call TRBJ2-2, with D possibly TRBD1 on 6 matching bases. V dropped 2 bases and J dropped 8 bases, with 21 bases sitting between them. The CDR3 is 17 residues long. The germline gives CDR1 MGHDK, CDR2 SYGVNS. The CDR3 region has the DNA TGTGCCAGCAGTGAAACCGGGACACTTAGAGGGGTGGGGGAGCTGTTTTTT. It encodes CASSETGTLRGVGELFF.

The rearrangement joins TRBV27 to TRBJ2-1, with 7 nucleotides matching TRBD2. This CDR3 has 12 residues. Per the germline V gene, CDR1 is MNHEY and CDR2 is SMNVEV (reference sequence). The CDR3 DNA reads as TGTATCGTGCGGGCGGGAGTGGGTCAGCCGTTCTTC. It codes for CIVRAGVGQPFF.

This chain connects TRBV4-2 to TRBJ2-3, with 7 bases matching TRBD2. The junction had 9 bases not matched to a gene; V was cut back by 0 bases and J by 6 bases. CDR3 length: 16 amino acids. The germline V gene encodes CDR1 LGHNA and CDR2 YNFKEQ. The CDR3 protein is CASSQDLRLAEDTQYF. The CDR3 DNA reads TGTGCCAGCAGCCAAGATTTGAGGCTAGCGGAGGATACGCAGTATTTT.

This clone was recorded once. The chain couples TRBV18 to TRBJ1-2; D is perhaps TRBD1 (6 bases). CDR3 length: 13 residues. Germline V gives CDR1 KGHSH, CDR2 LQKENI. The V and J ends lost 3 bases and 6 bases respectively, with 11 bases between them. The CDR3 region is CASSPGGADGYTF. CDR3 DNA sequence: TGTGCCAGCTCACCCGGGGGGGCGGATGGCTACACCTTC. Full variable domain (missing parts from reference TRBV18 and TRBJ1-2): NAGVMQNPRHLVRRRGQEARLRCSPMKGHSHVYWYRQLPEEGLKFMVYLQKENIIDESGMPKERFSAEFPKEGPSILRIQQVVRGDSAAYFCASSPGGADGYTFGSGTRLTVV.

The chain recombines TRBV28 with TRBJ2-2, with TRBD1 matching over 7 bases. The germline gives CDR1 MDHEN, CDR2 SYDVKM. This CDR3 contains 16 residues. J gave up 2 bases and V 6 bases, and 9 bases lay outside the gene matches. CDR3 sequence: CASRPRTGPNTGELFF. The CDR3 DNA sequence: TGTGCCAGCAGACCACGGACAGGTCCAAACACCGGGGAGCTGTTTTTT.

V gene TRBV11-2 combines with J gene TRBJ1-6; 9 nucleotides match TRBD1. V trimming: 1 base; J trimming: 9 bases; junction bases outside the gene matches: 1. Germline CDR1 is SGHAT and CDR2 is FQNNGV. This CDR3 is built from 14 residues. CDR3 DNA sequence: TGTGCCAGCAGCTTAGGGACAGGGGTTTCACCCCTCCACTTT. Its protein is CASSLGTGVSPLHF. Looking up the rest from reference TRBV11-2 and TRBJ1-6 gives the full variable domain: EAGVAQSPRYKIIEKRQSVAFWCNPISGHATLYWYQQILGQGPKLLIQFQNNGVVDDSQLPKDRFSAERLKGVDSTLKIQPAKLEDSAVYLCASSLGTGVSPLHFGNGTRLTVT.

The chain links TRBV11-2 to TRBJ2-7, with 9 bases aligning to TRBD2. Germline values: CDR1 SGHAT, CDR2 FQNNGV. This CDR3 contains 15 residues. V gave up 4 bases and J gave up 4 bases; unmatched junction bases: 8. The CDR3 here is CASSSNRLAGYEQYF. CDR3 nucleotides: TGTGCCAGCAGCTCCAACCGCCTAGCGGGATACGAGCAGTACTTC.

The chain links TRBV4-3 to TRBJ2-3; D might be TRBD1 (5 bases). This CDR3 is built from 15 residues. The V end lost 4 bases, the J end lost 4 bases, and 15 bases lay between the germline ends. The germline V gene encodes CDR1 LGHNA and CDR2 YSLEER. CDR3 coding DNA: TGCGCCAGCAGCCGGTCCAGGACATTCGCAGATACGCAGTATTTT. Encoded protein: CASSRSRTFADTQYF.

CDR3 loop: CASSQGLGLNEQYF. CDR3 nucleotide sequence: TGCGCCAGCAGCCAGGGACTAGGCCTCAACGAGCAGTACTTC. This chain uses TRBV4-1 with TRBJ2-7; 8 bases match TRBD2. This CDR3 comprises 14 residues. Unmatched junction bases numbered 6, after V lost 3 bases and J lost 5 bases. The germline V gene encodes CDR1 MGHRA and CDR2 YSYEKL.

A single count supports this clone. This chain uses TRBV28 with TRBJ2-1, with D maybe TRBD1 (5 bases). The CDR3 covers 15 residues. Trimming stripped 6 bases from V and 3 bases from J, with 15 bases between. Germline lookup yields CDR1 MDHEN and CDR2 SYDVKM. This CDR3 is CASSSGLGLYNEQFF. The CDR3 nucleotides read TGTGCCAGCAGCTCGGGCCTGGGGCTCTACAATGAGCAGTTCTTC.

This chain uses TRBV6-6 with TRBJ2-7; a possible D gene is TRBD2 (5 bases). The germline V and J ends were trimmed by 4 bases and 1 base, with 14 bases remaining between them. The CDR3 extends over 15 amino acids. The germline CDR1 and CDR2 sequences are MNHNY and SVGAGI (reference sequence). This CDR3 is CASSSGVSWSYEQYF. The CDR3 DNA reads TGTGCCAGCAGTTCCGGGGTATCTTGGTCCTACGAGCAGTACTTC.

The chain carries TRBV28 and TRBJ2-6; possibly TRBD2 for D (6 bases). Germline values: CDR1 MDHEN, CDR2 SYDVKM. The CDR3 covers 13 residues. V was pared by 7 bases and J by 4 bases, with 8 bases between. CDR3 DNA sequence: TGTGCCAGCACCCGGGGGGGGGCCAACGTCCTGACTTTC. Protein product: CASTRGGANVLTF.

This clone was counted only a few times. The rearrangement links TRBV5-5 to TRBJ2-7, with a possible D match to TRBD2 (6 bases). This CDR3 spans 15 amino acids. The V gene's germline CDR1 is SGHKS and CDR2 YYEKEE (reference sequence). Trimming shortened V by 2 bases and J by 2 bases, and 14 bases separated the two germline ends. CDR3 residues: CASSLSLAITYEQYF. CDR3 nucleotide sequence: TGTGCCAGCAGCTTAAGTCTAGCGATCACCTACGAGCAGTACTTC.

This clone was found a few times. Here the CDR3 reads CSVGVRVGEQYF. DNA for the CDR3: TGCAGCGTTGGCGTTCGGGTTGGGGAGCAGTACTTC. The genes are TRBV29-1 and TRBJ2-7; D gene unclear. CDR3 length equals 12 residues. From germline, CDR1 is SQVTM and CDR2 ANQGSEA. The germline V and J ends were trimmed by 4 bases and 7 bases, with 14 bases remaining between them.

The V gene is TRBV6-5, the J gene TRBJ2-1, with 12 bases aligning to TRBD2. The CDR3 is 14 residues long. In germline, CDR1 is MNHEY, CDR2 SVGAGI. Trimming took 8 bases from V and 7 from J; bases not matched to a gene: 6. In DNA form, the CDR3 reads TGTGCCAGCTTGACTAGCGGGAGTGGGAATGAGCAGTTCTTC. Translating gives CASLTSGSGNEQFF.

V and J are TRBV28 and TRBJ2-7; 10 nucleotides match TRBD2. J gave up 7 bases and V 7 bases, and 13 bases lay outside the gene matches. The CDR3 runs to 15 residues. Per germline, CDR1 MDHEN and CDR2 SYDVKM. CDR3 coding DNA: TGTGCCAGCACCCGTGAATTAGCGGGAGGAGGGGAGCAGTACTTC. Its protein product is CASTRELAGGGEQYF.

The V gene is TRBV5-1, the J gene TRBJ1-3, with 9 nucleotides matching TRBD1. The J segment lost 2 bases and the V segment lost 2 bases, leaving 2 bases of the junction unmatched. Looked up from germline, CDR1 is SGHRS and CDR2 is YFSETQ. The CDR3 covers 15 residues. CDR3 DNA: TGCGCCAGCAGCTTAAGGACAGGGGCTGGAAACACCATATATTTT. Translation: CASSLRTGAGNTIYF.

The chain links TRBV3-1 (or the pseudogene TRBV3-2) to TRBJ2-5; 11 bases align to TRBD2. The V segment lost 1 base and the J segment 9 bases; nucleotides outside the gene matches: 13. The CDR3 has 17 amino acids. CDR1 LGHDT and CDR2 YNNKEL come from the germline V gene (reference sequence). The chain's CDR3 is CASSQASSGRVQWPQYF. DNA for the CDR3: TGTGCCAGCAGCCAAGCGAGTAGCGGGAGGGTGCAATGGCCCCAGTACTTC.